Below are 25 T cell receptor beta chains sequenced from a single sample in a study of response to subunit inactivated influenza vaccine. TCRdb re-called the RT-PCR reads with MiXCR, one entry per CDR3 protein. Among under 950,000 distinct CDR3 sequences listed, 21% were seen once. The source was PBMCs from blood, collected roughly 5 days after vaccination. All receptors come from a man aged 50 or older who received an inactivated influenza vaccine.

This chain connects TRBV5-1 to TRBJ2-2, with 9 bases aligning to TRBD2. Trimming at V came to 0 bases and at J to 7 bases, leaving 10 bases not matched to a gene. Per germline, CDR1 SGHRS and CDR2 YFSETQ. The CDR3 spans 17 residues. The CDR3 nucleotides are TGCGCCAGCAGCTTGGCCTCACCCTCTAGCGGGGTCGGGGAGCTGTTTTTT. Amino acid sequence: CASSLASPSSGVGELFF. Based on the CDR3 plus reference TRBV5-1 and TRBJ2-2, the full variable domain is KAGVTQTPRYLIKTRGQQVTLSCSPISGHRSVSWYQQTPGQGLQFLFEYFSETQRNKGNFPGRFSGRQFSNSRSEMNVSTLELGDSALYLCASSLASPSSGVGELFFGEGSRLTVL.

This clonotype was recorded a few times. Here the CDR3 reads CSAMGSGELFF. Written as DNA, the CDR3 is TGCAGCGCTATGGGAAGCGGGGAGCTGTTTTTT. This chain uses TRBV29-1 with TRBJ2-2, with unresolved D. The CDR3 totals 11 residues. Deletions cut 7 bases from V and 7 bases from J, with 10 bases between. The germline CDR1 and CDR2 sequences are SQVTM and ANQGSEA.

The table lists this clonotype with a few counts. The rearrangement joins TRBV3-1 to TRBJ2-1; D tentatively fits TRBD1 or TRBD2 (9 bases each). Trimming pared 3 bases from V and 6 bases from J, leaving 27 bases between. Germline CDR1 reads LGHDT; CDR2 reads YNNKEL (reference sequence). This CDR3 comprises 19 residues. DNA for the CDR3: TGTGCCAGCAGCCAGGTGACAGGGGGGGCTAGCGGGAAGGTCAATGAGCAGTTCTTC. Its protein is CASSQVTGGASGKVNEQFF.

This rearrangement joins TRBV20-1 to TRBJ1-5, with D uncertain. V was shortened by 3 bases and J by 4 bases, with 10 bases between the two germline ends. Germline-derived CDR1 and CDR2 are DFQATT and SNEGSKA (reference sequence). This CDR3 spans 13 amino acids. CDR3 residues: CSASLHANQPQHF. The CDR3 nucleotides read TGCAGTGCTAGTTTGCACGCAAATCAGCCCCAGCATTTT.

The chain carries TRBV6-2 or TRBV6-3 and TRBJ2-1; 7 bases are a match to TRBD2. J gave up 5 bases and V 3 bases, and 13 bases lay outside the gene matches. The CDR3 has 17 residues. CDR1 is MNHEY, CDR2 SVGEGT, per germline. The CDR3 protein is CASSYLITRDYNNEQFF. Written as DNA, the CDR3 is TGTGCCAGCAGTTATCTTATTACCCGGGACTACAACAATGAGCAGTTCTTC.

The chain is built from TRBV20-1 and TRBJ2-1, with 11 positions matching TRBD2. The germline V gene has CDR1 DFQATT and CDR2 SNEGSKA (reference sequence). The CDR3 has 15 amino acids. V shed 3 bases and J 2 bases; nucleotides not matched to a gene: 3. The CDR3 loop reads CSARTSGNPYNEQFF. The DNA for the CDR3 is TGCAGTGCTAGGACTAGCGGGAACCCCTACAATGAGCAGTTCTTC.

This chain joins TRBV27 and TRBJ1-2; D possibly corresponds to TRBD1 (5 bases). CDR3 length: 15 amino acids. V was trimmed by 0 bases and J by 7 bases, leaving 15 bases between them. CDR1 and CDR2 from the germline V gene are MNHEY and SMNVEV (reference sequence). CDR3 DNA sequence: TGTGCCAGCAGTTTATCGACGGGGGGTTTGCTTGGCTACACCTTC. It is translated as CASSLSTGGLLGYTF.

CDR3 in amino acids: CASRARTGSFYGYTF. CDR3 DNA sequence: TGTGCCAGCAGAGCCAGGACAGGGTCTTTCTATGGCTACACCTTC. The J gene is TRBJ1-2, the V gene TRBV2; 8 bases align to TRBD1. The V gene's germline CDR1 is SNHLY and CDR2 FYNNEI. Trimming took 6 bases from V and 4 from J; bases not matched to a gene: 10. The CDR3 has 15 amino acids.

The genes are TRBV9 and TRBJ1-2; tentatively, D is TRBD1 (5 bases). The germline gives CDR1 SGDLS, CDR2 YYNGEE. The CDR3 is 15 amino acids. V was trimmed by 3 bases and J by 4 bases, leaving 16 bases between them. The CDR3 DNA follows: TGTGCCAGCAGCGGCGCCGGGACCGTAAGCTATGGCTACACCTTC. Protein product: CASSGAGTVSYGYTF.

The V gene is TRBV19, the J gene TRBJ2-1, with D perhaps TRBD1 (5 bases). Trimming took 5 bases from V and 2 from J, leaving 19 bases between them. The germline V gene encodes CDR1 LNHDA and CDR2 SQIVND (reference sequence). CDR3 size: 17 residues. For the CDR3, the DNA is TGTGCCAGTAGTCCCAATCAGGGTTGGATAACCTACAATGAGCAGTTCTTC. It is translated as CASSPNQGWITYNEQFF.

This clonotype has just a few counts. The CDR3 region has the DNA TGCAGTGCTAGTAAGGGGCTGGGCAATGAGCAGTTCTTC. Translation: CSASKGLGNEQFF. The chain uses TRBV20-1 and TRBJ2-1, with D possibly TRBD1 on 5 matching bases. There are 13 residues in the CDR3. V was pared by 3 bases and J by 6 bases, with 12 bases between. The germline V gene has CDR1 DFQATT and CDR2 SNEGSKA (reference sequence).

The chain joins TRBV7-8 to TRBJ2-4; 9 bases agree with TRBD1. The CDR3 is made up of 17 amino acids. The germline gives CDR1 SGHVS, CDR2 FQNEAQ. The V gene end was trimmed by 5 bases and the J gene end by 0 bases; junction bases not matched to a gene: 8. This CDR3 is CASSNEGQGLAKNIQYF. CDR3 DNA sequence: TGTGCCAGCAGCAACGAAGGACAGGGGCTAGCCAAAAACATTCAGTACTTC. Full variable domain (missing parts from reference TRBV7-8 and TRBJ2-4): GAGVSQSPRYKVAKRGQDVALRCDPISGHVSLFWYQQALGQGPEFLTYFQNEAQLDKSGLPSDRFFAERPEGSVSTLKIQRTQQEDSAVYLCASSNEGQGLAKNIQYFGAGTRLSVL.

The chain uses TRBV6-1 and TRBJ1-2; tentatively, D is TRBD1 (6 bases). From germline, CDR1 is MNHNS and CDR2 SASEGT. Trimming removed 8 bases at V and 4 bases at J, with 17 bases between. CDR3 length: 14 residues. The CDR3 here is CASSPSEQGYGYTF. The CDR3 bases are TGTGCCAGCTCCCCCAGCGAACAGGGCTATGGCTACACCTTC.

This clonotype was observed at least ten times. This sequence joins TRBV5-1 and TRBJ2-3, with TRBD2 identical over 8 bases. The CDR3 consists of 15 residues. Germline CDR1 reads SGHRS; CDR2 reads YFSETQ. The V gene end was trimmed by 1 base and the J gene end by 2 bases; junction bases not matched to a gene: 3. DNA of the CDR3: TGCGCCAGCAGCTTGTCGGGGGGGATCACAGATACGCAGTATTTT. Its translation: CASSLSGGITDTQYF.

The V call is TRBV5-1, the J call TRBJ2-7, with 10 nucleotides matching TRBD1. After removal of 4 bases from V and 5 bases from J, the junction contained 9 bases not matched to a gene. The CDR3 loop spans 15 amino acids. From germline, CDR1 is SGHRS and CDR2 YFSETQ. CDR3 in DNA: TGCGCCAGCAGCCACGTGGGACAGGGGATCGACGAGCAGTACTTC. It is translated as CASSHVGQGIDEQYF.

The chain employs TRBV9 and TRBJ2-7; TRBD2 matches 10 bases. Germline CDR1 SGDLS, CDR2 YYNGEE. The CDR3 sequence is 19 residues long. V lost 0 bases and J lost 6; bases outside the gene matches: 18. CDR3 DNA: TGTGCCAGCAGCGTAGACGGGGGGGCGCTAGCGGGAGCCCTTGGCGAGCAGTACTTC. This gives the protein CASSVDGGALAGALGEQYF. The full variable domain, its missing parts supplied by reference TRBV9 and TRBJ2-7, is DSGVTQTPKHLITATGQRVTLRCSPRSGDLSVYWYQQSLDQGLQFLIQYYNGEERAKGNILERFSAQQFPDLHSELNLSSLELGDSALYFCASSVDGGALAGALGEQYFGPGTRLTVT.

This clonotype was detected only a few times. V and J are TRBV15 and TRBJ2-5; D is uncertain. The CDR3 is 12 amino acids. Germline V CDR1 and CDR2: LNHNV, YYDKDF (reference sequence). V gave up 8 bases and J gave up 5 bases, with 12 bases separating them. The CDR3 spells CATGLKVETQYF. CDR3 coding DNA: TGTGCCACCGGCCTGAAGGTGGAGACCCAGTACTTC.

This clonotype was picked up many times. The J gene is TRBJ2-1, the V gene TRBV6-5; 11 nucleotides line up with TRBD2. The V gene end was trimmed by 2 bases and the J gene end by 5 bases; junction bases not matched to a gene: 5. The CDR3 spans 16 residues. CDR1 and CDR2 from the germline V gene are MNHEY and SVGAGI. CDR3 protein: CASSYGLAGGHNEQFF. The CDR3 coding sequence is TGTGCCAGCAGTTACGGGCTAGCGGGGGGACACAATGAGCAGTTCTTC.

This clonotype was detected only a few times. V usage is TRBV28 and J usage is TRBJ2-7; 9 positions match TRBD1. The CDR3 is made up of 17 amino acids. With 4 bases clipped from V and 2 bases from J, the junction kept 12 bases outside the gene matches. Germline V gene sequence: CDR1 MDHEN, CDR2 SYDVKM. CDR3 nucleotide sequence: TGTGCCAGCAGTTACAAGACAGGGGGAGGCCCAACCTACGAGCAGTACTTC. Translation: CASSYKTGGGPTYEQYF. The full variable domain, with the rest looked up from reference TRBV28 and TRBJ2-7, is DVKVTQSSRYLVKRTGEKVFLECVQDMDHENMFWYRQDPGLGLRLIYFSYDVKMKEKGDIPEGYSVSREKKERFSLILESASTNQTSMYLCASSYKTGGGPTYEQYFGPGTRLTVT.

Only a few counts were recorded for this clonotype. V is TRBV4-1 and J is TRBJ2-5, with D possibly matching TRBD2 (5 bases). The CDR3 is made up of 15 amino acids. V lost 0 bases to trimming and J lost 5 bases, with 13 bases between them. Germline V gene sequence: CDR1 MGHRA, CDR2 YSYEKL. The CDR3 loop reads CASSQEGLPGETQYF. The DNA of the CDR3 is TGCGCCAGCAGCCAAGAAGGGCTACCGGGGGAGACCCAGTACTTC.

Written as DNA, the CDR3 is TGCGCCAGCAGCCAGCTTATTCCGGGACAGGGGCTTCTAGCCAAAAACATTCAGTACTTC. This codes for CASSQLIPGQGLLAKNIQYF. The chain is built from TRBV4-1 and TRBJ2-4, with 10 bases lining up with TRBD1. The CDR3 totals 20 residues. CDR1 MGHRA and CDR2 YSYEKL come from the germline V gene. The V gene end was trimmed by 3 bases and the J gene end by 0 bases; junction bases not matched to a gene: 14.

This rearrangement joins TRBV20-1 to TRBJ2-7; the D gene could be TRBD1 or TRBD2 (6 bases each). Germline-derived CDR1 and CDR2 are DFQATT and SNEGSKA (reference sequence). The CDR3 extends over 13 amino acids. The V and J ends lost 1 base and 6 bases respectively, with 13 bases between them. CDR3 DNA: TGCAGTGCTAGAGCCCCACAGGGACTCGAGCAGTACTTC. Its translation is CSARAPQGLEQYF.

The V gene is TRBV2, the J gene TRBJ2-7, with 7 bases identical to TRBD1. CDR3 length equals 12 residues. V gave up 11 bases and J gave up 0 bases; unmatched junction bases: 4. In germline, CDR1 is SNHLY, CDR2 FYNNEI. The CDR3 DNA is TGTGCCGTCAGACAGGGCTCCTACGAGCAGTACTTC. This codes for CAVRQGSYEQYF.

V and J are TRBV15 and TRBJ2-5; the D gene is possibly TRBD1 (6 bases). V shed 5 bases and J shed 5 bases, with 12 bases lying between them. Germline values: CDR1 LNHNV, CDR2 YYDKDF (reference sequence). The CDR3 is 13 amino acids. Here the CDR3 DNA reads TGTGCCACCAGCGGTGACAGGCCGGAGACCCAGTACTTC. Amino acids: CATSGDRPETQYF.

This clonotype was found a few times. CDR3 protein: CASSRFFNEQFF. Here the CDR3 DNA reads TGTGCCAGCAGTAGATTCTTCAATGAGCAGTTCTTC. The chain uses TRBV12-3 or TRBV12-4 and TRBJ2-1; the D is unclear. With 5 bases removed from V and 6 bases from J, the gap between germline ends came to 8 bases. The CDR3 contains 12 residues.